Presented here are 26 T cell receptor beta chains from one specimen sequenced in a study of T cells in Graves' hyperthyroidism and ophthalmopathy. Researchers amplified the TCR beta CDR3 regions from RNA transcripts. The TCR CDR3 first-round RT-PCR relied on the HTBI primer set. Each CDR3 protein is one row after TCRdb ran MiXCR on the multiplex PCR reads. Of some 600,000 distinct CDR3 sequences in the sample, around 14% are singletons; the top ten hold approximately 5.7%. Sequences were obtained from blood. These receptors came from a woman in her thirties with Graves' hyperthyroidism that later progressed to Graves' ophthalmopathy.

This clonotype was counted many times. J is TRBJ1-1 and V is TRBV15; tentative D call: TRBD1 (5 bases). V lost 0 bases to trimming and J lost 11 bases, with 16 bases between them. Germline CDR1 LNHNV, CDR2 YYDKDF (reference sequence). This CDR3 contains 14 residues. In DNA form, the CDR3 reads TGTGCCACCAGCAGAGATCTCGGCCCCTGGGGGGCTTTCTTT. It is translated as CATSRDLGPWGAFF.

This chain links TRBV19 with TRBJ1-3; D gene uncertain. CDR3 length: 13 amino acids. The germline V and J ends were trimmed by 4 bases and 4 bases, with 8 bases remaining between them. CDR1 is LNHDA and CDR2 is SQIVND in the germline V gene (reference sequence). CDR3 sequence (DNA): TGTGCCAGTAGTACCGCGCAAGGAAACACCATATATTTT. The encoded protein is CASSTAQGNTIYF.

This clonotype has a handful of counts. The rearrangement uses TRBV14 and TRBJ2-3; no clear D. V was shortened by 3 bases and J by 2 bases, with 9 bases between the two germline ends. The CDR3 spans 14 residues. Germline V gives CDR1 SGHDN, CDR2 FVKESK. CDR3 amino acids: CASSHVPITDTQYF. The DNA of the CDR3 is TGTGCCAGCAGCCATGTCCCCATCACAGATACGCAGTATTTT. The whole variable domain, remainder taken from reference TRBV14 and TRBJ2-3, is EAGVTQFPSHSVIEKGQTVTLRCDPISGHDNLYWYRRVMGKEIKFLLHFVKESKQDESGMPNNRFLAERTGGTYSTLKVQPAELEDSGVYFCASSHVPITDTQYFGPGTRLTVL.

This clonotype was seen a handful of times. The V gene is TRBV27, the J gene TRBJ2-6; D remains ambiguous. Deletions cut 5 bases from V and 0 bases from J, with 14 bases between. This CDR3 is 17 amino acids long. CDR1 and CDR2 (germline): MNHEY, SMNVEV (reference sequence). In nucleotides, the CDR3 is TGTGCCAGCAGTGTGCAGTTTTTTCTCTCTGGGGCCAACGTCCTGACTTTC. This gives the protein CASSVQFFLSGANVLTF.

The CDR3 DNA follows: TGTGCCAGCAGTTTATCAGGGGCTGTCTATGGCTACACCTTC. This gives the protein CASSLSGAVYGYTF. The chain joins TRBV28 to TRBJ1-2; D perhaps matches TRBD1 (6 bases). Between the trimmed V and J ends, which lost 1 base and 4 bases, there was a span of 10 bases. CDR3 length: 14 residues. Germline CDR1 reads MDHEN; CDR2 reads SYDVKM.

Notes on this clonotype: A clone one base away is much larger, so this may be a read error. This chain connects TRBV6-4 to TRBJ1-2; D not resolved. Germline-derived CDR1 and CDR2 are MRHNA and SNTAGT. This CDR3 is built from 13 residues. The CDR3: CASSYGENYGYIF. CDR3 DNA sequence: TGTGCCAGCAGTTACGGAGAGAACTATGGCTACATCTTC.

This clonotype was seen at least ten times. The chain employs TRBV12-3 or TRBV12-4 and TRBJ1-2; 12 positions match TRBD1. This CDR3 comprises 15 residues. With V trimmed by 6 bases and J by 8 bases, 10 bases remained unmatched. For the CDR3, the DNA is TGTGCCAGCAGCCGTCTGGGACAGGGGGCGGGGGGCTACACCTTC. Translated: CASSRLGQGAGGYTF.

This clonotype was seen ten or more times. This sequence joins TRBV25-1 and TRBJ2-1; TRBD2 aligns across 7 bases. Germline loops: CDR1 MGHDK, CDR2 SYGVNS. The CDR3 length is 14 residues. After removal of 9 bases from V and 2 bases from J, the junction contained 7 bases not matched to a gene. As DNA, the CDR3 is TGTGCCAGTAAGCGGGGCCCTCCCTACAATGAGCAGTTCTTC. This translates into CASKRGPPYNEQFF. Variable domain in full (rest from reference TRBV25-1 and TRBJ2-1): EADIYQTPRYLVIGTGKKITLECSQTMGHDKMYWYQQDPGMELHLIHYSYGVNSTEKGDLSSESTVSRIRTEHFPLTLESARPSHTSQYLCASKRGPPYNEQFFGPGTRLTVL.

This clonotype appeared many times. The chain is built from TRBV11-2 and TRBJ2-7; no clear D gene. Trimming pared 5 bases from V and 6 bases from J, leaving 23 bases between. The CDR3 covers 16 residues. Germline V gives CDR1 SGHAT, CDR2 FQNNGV. The CDR3 protein is CASSPYSLDRTREQYF. CDR3 nucleotides: TGTGCCAGCAGCCCGTATAGTTTAGACCGGACGCGCGAGCAGTACTTC.

This clonotype was found many times. This sequence joins TRBV5-1 and TRBJ2-2; D tentatively fits TRBD1 or TRBD2 (5 bases each). CDR1 and CDR2 from the germline V gene are SGHRS and YFSETQ. V lost 1 base to trimming and J lost 0 bases, with 10 bases between them. The CDR3 loop spans 16 amino acids. This CDR3 is CASSLLGVTNTGELFF. For the CDR3, the DNA is TGCGCCAGCAGCTTGCTGGGGGTAACGAACACCGGGGAGCTGTTTTTT.

This clonotype was counted many times. The chain links TRBV29-1 to TRBJ2-2, with D maybe TRBD2 (6 bases). The V gene's germline CDR1 is SQVTM and CDR2 ANQGSEA. The V end was cut by 4 bases, the J end by 0 bases, with 9 bases between. The CDR3 length is 14 residues. This chain's CDR3 is CSVVWGANTGELFF. The CDR3 DNA reads TGCAGCGTTGTGTGGGGGGCGAACACCGGGGAGCTGTTTTTT.

In this sample, this clonotype turned up many times. This chain links TRBV27 with TRBJ2-1; TRBD2 agrees at 10 bases. The CDR3 length is 16 residues. Unmatched junction bases numbered 7, after V lost 1 base and J lost 7 bases. Per the germline V gene, CDR1 is MNHEY and CDR2 is SMNVEV (reference sequence). In DNA, the CDR3 is TGTGCCAGCAGTTTATGGGAAGCGGGAGGGCATAATGAGCAGTTCTTC. Translated: CASSLWEAGGHNEQFF.

This clonotype showed up just a few times. The gene calls are TRBV6-5 and TRBJ1-5, with D maybe TRBD1 (6 bases). This CDR3 is built from 15 residues. The germline V gene has CDR1 MNHEY and CDR2 SVGAGI. Trimming removed 0 bases from V and 5 bases from J, with 11 bases in between. The CDR3 loop is CASSYSGGLDQPQHF. CDR3 coding DNA: TGTGCCAGCAGTTACTCGGGGGGGCTCGATCAGCCCCAGCATTTT.

This clonotype has just a few counts. This rearrangement joins TRBV19 to TRBJ1-3, with D perhaps TRBD1 (5 bases). V was cut by 6 bases and J by 1 base, with 10 bases left in between. This CDR3 comprises 14 residues. Germline-derived CDR1 and CDR2 are LNHDA and SQIVND (reference sequence). The CDR3 region has the DNA TGTGCCAGTAGCGACAGACTATCTGGAAACACCATATATTTT. It yields the protein CASSDRLSGNTIYF.

This clonotype came up many times. V usage is TRBV20-1 and J usage is TRBJ1-4; no firm D call. The CDR3 totals 12 residues. Germline CDR1 DFQATT, CDR2 SNEGSKA (reference sequence). Trimming shortened V by 0 bases and J by 7 bases, and 6 bases separated the two germline ends. In nucleotides, the CDR3 is TGCAGTGCTAGAGATTGGGGTGAAAAACTGTTTTTT. The encoded protein is CSARDWGEKLFF.

This clonotype was counted many times. The chain employs TRBV27 and TRBJ2-7; TRBD1 agrees at 8 bases. CDR1 MNHEY and CDR2 SMNVEV come from the germline V gene (reference sequence). Losses at the gene ends were 5 bases for V and 4 bases for J; bases not matched to a gene: 13. The CDR3 contains 16 residues. CDR3 in DNA: TGTGCCAGCAGTCCACCGGACAGGGCGAATTTTTACGAGCAGTACTTC. It is translated as CASSPPDRANFYEQYF.

This clonotype was counted between two and nine times. The chain links TRBV7-2 to TRBJ1-1; no clear D. V gave up 3 bases and J gave up 1 base, with 9 bases separating them. Germline V gene lookup returns CDR1 SGHTA and CDR2 FQGNSA. The CDR3 has 14 amino acids. This CDR3 is CASSFSTANTEAFF. In DNA form, the CDR3 reads TGTGCCAGCAGCTTTAGTACGGCGAACACTGAAGCTTTCTTT.

In this sample, this clonotype turned up many times. Since no conserved phenylalanine or tryptophan closes the CDR3, a read error is the likely cause. V and J are TRBV11-2 and TRBJ1-2; D not certain. Trimming pared 7 bases from V and 6 bases from J, leaving 12 bases between. The germline gives CDR1 SGHAT, CDR2 FQNNGV. The CDR3 has 12 residues. CDR3 loop: CASNPPQHGYTL. The CDR3 nucleotides are TGTGCCAGCAACCCACCGCAGCATGGCTACACCCTC.

This chain joins TRBV6-1 and TRBJ1-4; no firm D call. Per germline, CDR1 MNHNS and CDR2 SASEGT. There are 14 residues in the CDR3. V was shortened by 3 bases and J by 5 bases, with 10 bases between the two germline ends. The chain's CDR3 is CASSDGLGNEKLFF. CDR3 coding DNA: TGTGCCAGCAGTGACGGACTCGGGAATGAAAAACTGTTTTTT.

The J gene is TRBJ2-7, the V gene TRBV20-1; D possibly corresponds to TRBD1 (6 bases). The CDR3 length is 12 residues. The V end was cut by 4 bases, the J end by 10 bases, with 17 bases between. Germline V gene data show CDR1 as DFQATT and CDR2 as SNEGSKA (reference sequence). CDR3 nucleotide sequence: TGCAGTGCTACTTCAGGGGTGGAAGAACAGTACTTC. Protein product: CSATSGVEEQYF.

This clonotype was seen ten or more times. The V and J genes are TRBV2 and TRBJ2-1; 7 positions agree with TRBD2. CDR3 length: 15 residues. Germline V gives CDR1 SNHLY, CDR2 FYNNEI. V lost 8 bases and J lost 0; bases outside the gene matches: 7. The CDR3 sequence: CASGGGFSSYNEQFF. CDR3 DNA: TGTGCCAGCGGGGGAGGGTTCAGCTCCTACAATGAGCAGTTCTTC.

The sample holds many counts of this clonotype. The rearrangement joins TRBV20-1 to TRBJ2-5; 9 nucleotides agree with TRBD1. Trimming at V came to 0 bases and at J to 10 bases, leaving 6 bases not matched to a gene. CDR1 and CDR2 from the germline V gene are DFQATT and SNEGSKA (reference sequence). The CDR3 is made up of 13 amino acids. The DNA of the CDR3 is TGCAGTGCTAGAGAGGGACAGGGTCAGGTCCAGTACTTC. Its protein is CSAREGQGQVQYF.

This clonotype turned up a few times. Possible read error: a much larger clone is one base away. J is TRBJ2-7 and V is TRBV3-1; D is unclear. Germline V CDR1 and CDR2: LGHDT, YNNKEL (reference sequence). The CDR3 is made up of 12 amino acids. Here the CDR3 reads CANSQMSYEQYF. CDR3 coding DNA: TGTGCCAACAGCCAGATGTCCTACGAGCAGTACTTC.

Many counts were recorded for this clonotype. The rearrangement joins TRBV2 to TRBJ1-2; D ambiguous. Per germline, CDR1 SNHLY and CDR2 FYNNEI. Trimming pared 10 bases from V and 4 bases from J, leaving 22 bases between. The CDR3 sequence is 15 residues long. The CDR3 spells CATRGFIYQTYGYTF. The CDR3 region has the DNA TGTGCCACCCGAGGGTTTATCTATCAGACCTATGGCTACACCTTC.

The chain carries TRBV29-1 and TRBJ2-1, with D tentatively TRBD1 (6 bases). Trimming stripped 3 bases from V and 3 bases from J, with 6 bases between. Germline V gives CDR1 SQVTM, CDR2 ANQGSEA. The CDR3 loop spans 12 amino acids. CDR3 protein: CSVETGYNEQFF. CDR3 in DNA: TGCAGCGTTGAGACAGGCTACAATGAGCAGTTCTTC.

As to this clonotype: A junction boundary mismatches the germline segment, possibly from a read error. The V and J genes are TRBV4-1 and TRBJ2-3, with 13 bases identical to TRBD2. Germline lookup yields CDR1 MGHRA and CDR2 YSYEKL. CDR3 length: 16 amino acids. CDR3 sequence reads: CASTQRLAGGIDTQYF. In nucleotides, the CDR3 is TGCGCCAGCACCCAAAGACTAGCGGGAGGTATAGATACGCAGTATTTT.